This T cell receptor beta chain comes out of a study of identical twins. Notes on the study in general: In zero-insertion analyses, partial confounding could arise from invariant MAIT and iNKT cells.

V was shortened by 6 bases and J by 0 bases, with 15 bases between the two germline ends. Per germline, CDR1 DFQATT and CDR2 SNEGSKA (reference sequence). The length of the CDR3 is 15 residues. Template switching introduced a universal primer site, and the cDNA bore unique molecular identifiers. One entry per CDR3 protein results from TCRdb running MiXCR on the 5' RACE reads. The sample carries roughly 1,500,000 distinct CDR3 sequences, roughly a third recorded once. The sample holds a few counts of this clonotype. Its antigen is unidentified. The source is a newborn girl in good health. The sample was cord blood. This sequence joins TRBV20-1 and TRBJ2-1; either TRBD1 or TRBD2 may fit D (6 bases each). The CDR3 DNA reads TGCAGTGCGAGAAACGGGGGCCTCTCCTACAATGAGCAGTTCTTC. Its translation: CSARNGGLSYNEQFF.